These 26 T cell receptor beta chains were sequenced from one sample in a study of cytotoxic CD8 clonotypes in ibrutinib-treated CLL. Here immunoSEQ multiplex PCR was the method, and the copy in TCRdb shows in-frame clones only, minus some. There are some 310,000 clones in the sample; 80% occur only once, and 5% to 7% lies in the top ten. The specimen comprised PBMCs, sampled before ibrutinib treatment. The receptors shown here come from a human donor with chronic lymphocytic leukemia.

The chain has TRBV4-2 and TRBJ2-7; 7 bases fit TRBD2. CDR1 and CDR2 from the germline V gene are LGHNA and YNFKEQ. V lost 0 bases, J lost 5 bases, and 13 bases stayed unmatched. The CDR3 extends over 17 amino acids. The CDR3 nucleotides are TGTGCCAGCAGCCAAGATGGACTAGGCCCCCGTTCGAACGAGCAGTACTTC. This encodes CASSQDGLGPRSNEQYF.

The chain couples TRBV30 to TRBJ1-1, with 8 bases lining up with TRBD1. This CDR3 region has 14 residues. With 3 bases clipped from V and 1 base from J, the junction kept 4 bases outside the gene matches. From germline, CDR1 is GTSNPN and CDR2 SVGIG (reference sequence). The CDR3 region has the DNA TGTGCCTGGAGCCGCGGACAGGGGAACACTGAAGCTTTCTTT. It specifies CAWSRGQGNTEAFF.

This chain joins TRBV29-1 and TRBJ1-3; TRBD1 matches 9 bases. Trimming cost V 1 base and J 0 bases; bases outside gene matches: 7. The CDR3 loop spans 17 amino acids. Germline V gene sequence: CDR1 SQVTM, CDR2 ANQGSEA. The CDR3 DNA reads as TGCAGCGTTGAAGCGTTGAGGACAGGGGACTCTGGAAACACCATATATTTT. Translated, it gives CSVEALRTGDSGNTIYF.

The chain joins TRBV19 to TRBJ1-5; a weak D match, TRBD1 (6 bases). This CDR3 region has 15 residues. The germline V gene has CDR1 LNHDA and CDR2 SQIVND (reference sequence). Trimming took 6 bases from V and 2 from J, leaving 14 bases between them. The DNA of the CDR3 is TGTGCCAGTAGATGGGGGCAGGGACGCAATCAGCCCCAGCATTTT. Its translation: CASRWGQGRNQPQHF. Full variable domain (rest looked up from reference TRBV19 and TRBJ1-5): DGGITQSPKYLFRKEGQNVTLSCEQNLNHDAMYWYRQDPGQGLRLIYYSQIVNDFQKGDIAEGYSVSREKKESFPLTVTSAQKNPTAFYLCASRWGQGRNQPQHFGDGTRLSIL.

This sequence joins TRBV27 and TRBJ2-7; 7 nucleotides line up with TRBD2. This CDR3 comprises 13 residues. The germline gives CDR1 MNHEY, CDR2 SMNVEV (reference sequence). V shed 6 bases and J 3 bases; nucleotides not matched to a gene: 5. The CDR3 spells CASRSGGIYEQYF. In DNA, the CDR3 is TGTGCCAGCAGGTCGGGGGGAATCTACGAGCAGTACTTC.

The chain has TRBV15 and TRBJ1-5; a possible D gene is TRBD1 (5 bases). This CDR3 is built from 19 residues. V shed 3 bases and J shed 1 base, with 22 bases lying between them. Germline V gives CDR1 LNHNV, CDR2 YYDKDF (reference sequence). CDR3 in amino acids: CATSRPPRDRRPSNQPQHF. In DNA, the CDR3 is TGTGCCACCAGCAGGCCACCGAGGGACCGTCGGCCAAGCAATCAGCCCCAGCATTTT.

This clone showed up just a few times. The chain joins TRBV7-2 to TRBJ2-1, with D perhaps matching TRBD2 (5 bases). CDR1 is SGHTA, CDR2 FQGNSA, per germline. V was clipped by 5 bases and J by 3 bases, with 14 bases between them. This CDR3 comprises 15 residues. The CDR3 nucleotides read TGTGCCAGCAGCCCCAGCGGTACGATCTACAATGAGCAGTTCTTC. This sequence encodes CASSPSGTIYNEQFF.

This rearrangement joins TRBV5-4 to TRBJ2-6; TRBD1 is a possible D gene (5 bases). Trimming pared 1 base from V and 0 bases from J, leaving 14 bases between. The CDR3 is 18 residues long. Per germline, CDR1 SGHNT and CDR2 YYREEE (reference sequence). The CDR3: CASSLPGFGISGANVLTF. The CDR3 region has the DNA TGTGCCAGCAGCTTGCCAGGGTTTGGTATCTCTGGGGCCAACGTCCTGACTTTC.

This clone appeared a single time. CDR3 loop: CASSVRVTPANEQFF. The CDR3 bases are TGTGCCAGCAGCGTAAGGGTAACCCCGGCTAATGAGCAGTTCTTC. This chain uses TRBV9 with TRBJ2-1, with D unresolved. Trimming pared 1 base from V and 7 bases from J, leaving 15 bases between. CDR3 length: 15 amino acids. Germline CDR1 and CDR2: SGDLS and YYNGEE. The entire variable domain, with the rest obtained from reference TRBV9 and TRBJ2-1, is as follows: DSGVTQTPKHLITATGQRVTLRCSPRSGDLSVYWYQQSLDQGLQFLIQYYNGEERAKGNILERFSAQQFPDLHSELNLSSLELGDSALYFCASSVRVTPANEQFFGPGTRLTVL.

The chain couples TRBV13 to TRBJ2-7, with 13 bases matching TRBD2. The CDR3 is made up of 14 amino acids. V shed 6 bases and J 3 bases; nucleotides not matched to a gene: 2. The germline CDR1 and CDR2 sequences are PRHDT and FYEKMQ (reference sequence). CDR3 bases: TGTGCCAGCAGGGGGACTAGCGGGAACTACGAGCAGTACTTC. This sequence encodes CASRGTSGNYEQYF.

This chain uses TRBV7-6 with TRBJ1-2; a weak D match, TRBD1 (6 bases). This CDR3 is built from 14 residues. Germline CDR1 and CDR2: SGHVS and FNYEAQ. Trimming pared 5 bases from V and 7 bases from J, leaving 17 bases between. The CDR3 sequence is CASSVTGRSGGYTF. Here the CDR3 DNA reads TGTGCCAGCAGCGTCACAGGGAGGAGCGGTGGCTACACCTTC. Combining the CDR3 with reference TRBV7-6 and TRBJ1-2 gives the whole variable domain GAGVSQSPRYKVTKRGQDVALRCDPISGHVSLYWYRQALGQGPEFLTYFNYEAQQDKSGLPNDRFSAERPEGSISTLTIQRTEQRDSAMYRCASSVTGRSGGYTFGSGTRLTVV.

This chain joins TRBV20-1 and TRBJ2-1; D not resolved. V lost 2 bases to trimming and J lost 6 bases, with 2 bases between them. The germline V gene encodes CDR1 DFQATT and CDR2 SNEGSKA (reference sequence). CDR3 length: 10 amino acids. The CDR3 here is CSARINEQFF. CDR3 coding DNA: TGCAGTGCTAGAATCAATGAGCAGTTCTTC.

The genes are TRBV6-5 and TRBJ2-5; 8 bases agree with TRBD2. The CDR3 extends over 16 amino acids. The germline V gene has CDR1 MNHEY and CDR2 SVGAGI. V shed 0 bases and J 5 bases; nucleotides not matched to a gene: 8. CDR3 loop: CASSYSIPGGEETQYF. CDR3 DNA sequence: TGTGCCAGCAGTTACTCTATCCCGGGAGGGGAGGAGACCCAGTACTTC.

The chain employs TRBV19 and TRBJ2-1; 12 nucleotides agree with TRBD1. The V gene's germline CDR1 is LNHDA and CDR2 SQIVND (reference sequence). CDR3 length equals 17 residues. The V segment lost 5 bases and the J segment 7 bases; nucleotides outside the gene matches: 12. The CDR3 DNA sequence: TGTGCCAGTAGTCCCCGATGGTGGGACAGGGGGCTGAATGAGCAGTTCTTC. Translated, it gives CASSPRWWDRGLNEQFF.

This clone occurred a few times. The chain uses TRBV7-2 and TRBJ2-5; 7 nucleotides match TRBD2. The CDR3 covers 15 residues. The germline V gene has CDR1 SGHTA and CDR2 FQGNSA. V lost 4 bases and J lost 5; bases outside the gene matches: 10. CDR3 in DNA: TGTGCCAGCAGCTCTCCTTCTCGGGGGGAGGAGACCCAGTACTTC. It yields the protein CASSSPSRGEETQYF. The whole variable domain, filled in from reference TRBV7-2 and TRBJ2-5, reads GAGVSQSPSNKVTEKGKDVELRCDPISGHTALYWYRQSLGQGLEFLIYFQGNSAPDKSGLPSDRFSAERTGGSVSTLTIQRTQQEDSAVYLCASSSPSRGEETQYFGPGTRLLVL.

The chain combines TRBV19 with TRBJ2-1; 9 bases are shared with TRBD2. The length of the CDR3 is 16 residues. After removal of 2 bases from V and 6 bases from J, the junction contained 8 bases not matched to a gene. Germline assignment: CDR1 LNHDA and CDR2 SQIVND (reference sequence). The CDR3 protein is CASSIILAGGRNEQFF. CDR3 nucleotide sequence: TGTGCCAGTAGTATAATCTTGGCGGGAGGGCGCAATGAGCAGTTCTTC.

This sequence joins TRBV9 and TRBJ1-5; 9 bases are shared with TRBD1. Unmatched junction bases numbered 6, after V lost 0 bases and J lost 5 bases. The CDR3 is 16 amino acids. Germline lookup yields CDR1 SGDLS and CDR2 YYNGEE. Here the CDR3 DNA reads TGTGCCAGCAGCGTAGGGGATGACAGGGGGTATCAGCCCCAGCATTTT. Protein product: CASSVGDDRGYQPQHF. Filled out from reference TRBV9 and TRBJ1-5, the complete variable domain reads DSGVTQTPKHLITATGQRVTLRCSPRSGDLSVYWYQQSLDQGLQFLIQYYNGEERAKGNILERFSAQQFPDLHSELNLSSLELGDSALYFCASSVGDDRGYQPQHFGDGTRLSIL.

This clone was seen a handful of times. The chain uses TRBV14 and TRBJ1-2, with D perhaps matching TRBD1 (6 bases). The germline gives CDR1 SGHDN, CDR2 FVKESK. CDR3 length: 14 residues. V lost 0 bases and J 7 bases, leaving 12 bases between the germline ends. The CDR3 reads CASSQDLDSLGYTF. The CDR3 nucleotides read TGTGCCAGCAGCCAAGATTTGGACAGTCTTGGCTACACCTTC.

This chain uses TRBV7-6 with TRBJ2-2, with TRBD1 matching over 7 bases. J lost 4 bases, V lost 2 bases, and 1 base had no gene match. The CDR3 extends over 14 amino acids. The V gene's germline CDR1 is SGHVS and CDR2 FNYEAQ. The CDR3 region has the DNA TGTGCCAGCAGCTTAAACAGGGGCACCGGGGAGCTGTTTTTT. Protein sequence: CASSLNRGTGELFF.

Notes on this clone: The junction does not match germline at one end; this may be a read error. The chain recombines TRBV7-8 with TRBJ2-1, with 7 bases matching TRBD1. CDR1 is SGHVS, CDR2 FQNEAQ, per germline. This CDR3 comprises 15 residues. CDR3 coding DNA: TGTGCCAGCAGCCTCCAGGGGGATCTCTACGATGAGCAGTTCTTC. Translated: CASSLQGDLYDEQFF. Together with reference TRBV7-8 and TRBJ2-1, the CDR3 gives the full variable domain: GAGVSQSPRYKVAKRGQDVALRCDPISGHVSLFWYQQALGQGPEFLTYFQNEAQLDKSGLPSDRFFAERPEGSVSTLKIQRTQQEDSAVYLCASSLQGDLYDEQFFGPGTRLTVL.

V is TRBV6-5 and J is TRBJ2-7; D not resolved. Trimming took off 0 bases at V and 3 bases at J, with 12 bases between the two ends. This CDR3 has 15 residues. CDR1 and CDR2 (germline): MNHEY, SVGAGI. The DNA of the CDR3 is TGTGCCAGCAGTTACTCGCGCTCTGCAATCTACGAGCAGTACTTC. It is translated as CASSYSRSAIYEQYF.

The chain uses TRBV7-6 and TRBJ2-7; D is possibly TRBD1 or TRBD2 (5 bases each). The CDR3 runs 15 residues. CDR1 and CDR2 (germline): SGHVS, FNYEAQ. Between the trimmed V and J ends, which lost 4 bases and 3 bases, there was a span of 16 bases. For the CDR3, the DNA is TGTGCCAGCAGCTCGGGATTGGGGGATCACTACGAGCAGTACTTC. Translated: CASSSGLGDHYEQYF.

This clone has just a few counts. J is TRBJ2-2 and V is TRBV9; the D call may be TRBD1 or TRBD2 (5 bases each). V lost 4 bases to trimming and J lost 6 bases, with 13 bases between them. CDR1 SGDLS and CDR2 YYNGEE come from the germline V gene. The CDR3 contains 14 residues. CDR3 DNA sequence: TGTGCCAGCAGCCCGAGAAGGGGAGCCGGGGAGCTGTTTTTT. Its protein product is CASSPRRGAGELFF.

In this sample, this clone turned up a few times. The chain links TRBV18 to TRBJ2-7; D perhaps matches TRBD2 (5 bases). Trimming left V 4 bases short and J 1 base short, with 8 bases between. CDR3 size: 13 residues. From germline, CDR1 is KGHSH and CDR2 LQKENI. The CDR3 nucleotides are TGTGCCAGCTCACGGCCGGGGTCCTACGAGCAGTACTTC. Amino acid sequence: CASSRPGSYEQYF.

The genes are TRBV19 and TRBJ2-7; possible D gene TRBD2, 5 bases. The CDR3 has 14 residues. V was pared by 5 bases and J by 4 bases, with 15 bases between. Germline lookup yields CDR1 LNHDA and CDR2 SQIVND (reference sequence). The CDR3 reads CASSPLGVGYEQYF. The CDR3 DNA follows: TGTGCCAGTAGTCCCTTGGGAGTCGGATACGAGCAGTACTTC. Together with reference TRBV19 and TRBJ2-7, the CDR3 gives the full variable domain: DGGITQSPKYLFRKEGQNVTLSCEQNLNHDAMYWYRQDPGQGLRLIYYSQIVNDFQKGDIAEGYSVSREKKESFPLTVTSAQKNPTAFYLCASSPLGVGYEQYFGPGTRLTVT.

The rearrangement joins TRBV27 to TRBJ2-1, with 12 bases identical to TRBD1. The CDR3 has 15 amino acids. Germline V gene lookup returns CDR1 MNHEY and CDR2 SMNVEV (reference sequence). J gave up 9 bases and V 5 bases, and 8 bases lay outside the gene matches. In DNA, the CDR3 is TGTGCCAGCAGTCTGGGGACAGGGGGCCTAGCTGAGCAGTTCTTC. Encoded protein: CASSLGTGGLAEQFF.